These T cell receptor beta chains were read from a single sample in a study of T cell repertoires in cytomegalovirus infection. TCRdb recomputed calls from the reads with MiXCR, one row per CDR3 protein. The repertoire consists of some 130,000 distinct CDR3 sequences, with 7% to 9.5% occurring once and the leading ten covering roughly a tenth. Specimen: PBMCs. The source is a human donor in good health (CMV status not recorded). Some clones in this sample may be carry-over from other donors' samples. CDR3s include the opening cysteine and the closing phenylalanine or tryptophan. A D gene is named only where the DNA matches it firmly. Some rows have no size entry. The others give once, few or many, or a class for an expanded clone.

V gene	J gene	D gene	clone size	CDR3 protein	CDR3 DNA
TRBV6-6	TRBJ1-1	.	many	CASNLGPVNTEAFF	TGTGCCAGCAACTTAGGTCCTGTAAACACTGAAGCTTTCTTT
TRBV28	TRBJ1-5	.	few	CASTVGTPSNQPQHF	TGTGCCAGCACAGTGGGGACACCCAGCAATCAGCCCCAGCATTTT
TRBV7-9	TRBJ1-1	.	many	CASSQEGSTEAFF	TGTGCCAGCAGTCAAGAGGGGAGTACTGAAGCTTTCTTT
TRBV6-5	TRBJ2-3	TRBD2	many	CASSPGTSRKTQYF	TGTGCCAGCAGTCCCGGGACTAGCCGAAAGACGCAGTATTTT
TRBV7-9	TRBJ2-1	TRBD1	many	CASSRTGTSSYNEQFF	TGTGCCAGCAGCCGGACAGGGACAAGCTCCTACAATGAGCAGTTCTTC
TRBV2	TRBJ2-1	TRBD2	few	CATPEGRGGRGEQFF	TGTGCCACCCCTGAGGGGCGGGGGGGCCGAGGTGAGCAGTTCTTC
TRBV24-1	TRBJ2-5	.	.	CATSDMATQYF	TGTGCCACCAGTGATATGGCGACCCAGTACTTC
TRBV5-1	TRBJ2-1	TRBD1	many	CASTRTGEAYNEQFF	TGCGCCAGCACCCGGACAGGGGAAGCCTACAATGAGCAGTTCTTC
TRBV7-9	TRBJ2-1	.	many	CASSSPGAPNEQFF	TGTGCCAGCAGCTCGCCAGGGGCCCCCAATGAGCAGTTCTTC
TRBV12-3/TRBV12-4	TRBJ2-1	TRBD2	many	CASSPGTSGGAYNEQFF	TGTGCCAGCAGTCCCGGGACTAGCGGGGGGGCCTACAATGAGCAGTTCTTC
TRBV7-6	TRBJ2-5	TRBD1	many	CASSLEVSGQIPRAQYF	TGTGCCAGCAGCTTAGAGGTGTCGGGACAGATCCCGAGGGCCCAGTACTTC
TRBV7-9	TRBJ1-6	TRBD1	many	CASSLGQGSSPLHF	TGTGCCAGCAGCTTAGGACAGGGCAGTTCACCCCTCCACTTT
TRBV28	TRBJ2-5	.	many	CASSFIGEETQYF	TGTGCCAGCAGTTTCATAGGGGAAGAGACCCAGTACTTC
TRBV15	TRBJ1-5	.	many	CATSREDGRNQPQHF	TGTGCCACCAGCAGAGAAGATGGGCGCAATCAGCCCCAGCATTTT
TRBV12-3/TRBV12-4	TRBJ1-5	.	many	CASSWGSQPQHF	TGTGCCAGCAGCTGGGGGAGTCAGCCCCAGCATTTT
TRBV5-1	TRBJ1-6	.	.	CASSPRQVEYNSPLHF	TGCGCCAGCAGCCCAAGACAGGTTGAATATAATTCACCCCTCCACTTT
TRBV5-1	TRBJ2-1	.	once	CASSSQTGNNEQFF	TGCGCCAGCAGCTCACAGACAGGTAACAATGAGCAGTTCTTC
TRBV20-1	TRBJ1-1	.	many	CSASSTPEAFF	TGCAGTGCTAGCTCTACCCCTGAAGCTTTCTTT
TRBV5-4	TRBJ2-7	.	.	CASSSKRGYDEQYF	TGTGCCAGCAGCTCGAAGCGAGGGTACGACGAGCAGTACTTC
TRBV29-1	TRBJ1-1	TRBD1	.	CSAQYRLTGGGAFF	TGCAGCGCTCAATACCGTCTGACAGGGGGGGGAGCTTTCTTT
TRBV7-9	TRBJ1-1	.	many	CASSLEWGSTTEAFF	TGTGCCAGCAGCTTAGAATGGGGGTCGACCACTGAAGCTTTCTTT
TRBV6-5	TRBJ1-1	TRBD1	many	CASRFRDRAPETEAFF	TGTGCCAGCCGATTCCGGGACAGGGCCCCGGAGACTGAAGCTTTCTTT
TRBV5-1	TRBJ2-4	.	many	CASRNTGSGAKNIQYF	TGCGCCAGCAGAAATACCGGGAGCGGGGCCAAAAACATTCAGTACTTC
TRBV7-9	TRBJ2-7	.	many	CASSLAGSAYEQYF	TGTGCCAGCAGCTTAGCTGGCAGCGCCTACGAGCAGTACTTC
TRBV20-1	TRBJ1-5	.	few	CSATREDQPQHF	TGCAGTGCTACAAGGGAAGATCAGCCCCAGCATTTT
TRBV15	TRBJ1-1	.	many	CATSRDSSASGTEAFF	TGTGCCACCAGCAGAGATAGCTCGGCAAGTGGGACTGAAGCTTTCTTT
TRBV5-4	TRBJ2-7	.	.	CASSLYGVFEQYF	TGTGCCAGCAGCTTGTACGGGGTATTCGAGCAGTACTTC
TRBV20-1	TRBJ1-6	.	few	CSAREALGSPLHF	TGCAGTGCTAGAGAAGCCCTGGGATCACCCCTCCACTTT
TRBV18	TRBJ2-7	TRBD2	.	CASSFSGGLYEQYF	TGTGCCAGCTCATTTAGCGGGGGCCTCTACGAGCAGTACTTC
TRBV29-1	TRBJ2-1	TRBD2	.	CSVGLAGHNEQFF	TGCAGCGTTGGACTAGCGGGCCACAATGAGCAGTTCTTC
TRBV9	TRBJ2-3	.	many	CASSKGRLVPQYF	TGTGCCAGCAGCAAAGGACGCTTAGTACCGCAGTATTTT